This T cell receptor (beta chain) was recorded in a study of cytomegalovirus exposure and HLA in healthy donors. Whole-study findings and limits: Investigators reported around 150 TCR beta chains as tied to cytomegalovirus.

Healthy bone marrow donors made up the cohort. As to this clone: What it binds is not known.

In the PCR, 60 Vbeta and 13 Jbeta primers were used. Assay: immunoSEQ multiplex PCR; the TCRdb copy retains only in-frame clones and omits some. The data contain around 70,000 clones, more than 60% of them singletons. Trimming pared 6 bases from V and 5 bases from J, leaving 6 bases between. The CDR3 is made up of 11 amino acids. The germline V gene encodes CDR1 MDHEN and CDR2 SYDVKM. Specimen: PBMCs. This chain links TRBV28 with TRBJ2-3, with D hard to call. The TCR originated in a male donor in good health and CMV-seropositive. The chain's CDR3 is CASRQVDTQYF. DNA for the CDR3: TGTGCCAGCAGACAAGTAGATACGCAGTATTTT.